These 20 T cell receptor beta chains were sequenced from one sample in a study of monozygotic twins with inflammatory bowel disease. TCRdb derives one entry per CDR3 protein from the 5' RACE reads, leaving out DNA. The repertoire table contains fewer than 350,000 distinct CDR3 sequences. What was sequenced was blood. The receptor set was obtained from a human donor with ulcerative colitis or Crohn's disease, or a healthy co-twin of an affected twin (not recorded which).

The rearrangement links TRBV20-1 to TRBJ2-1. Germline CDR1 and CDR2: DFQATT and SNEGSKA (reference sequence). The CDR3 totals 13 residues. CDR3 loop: CSARPFSYNEQFF.

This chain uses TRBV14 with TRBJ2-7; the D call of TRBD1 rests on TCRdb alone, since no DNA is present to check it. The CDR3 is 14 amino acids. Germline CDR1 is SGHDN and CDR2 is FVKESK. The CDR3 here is CASSQVQGSHEQYF.

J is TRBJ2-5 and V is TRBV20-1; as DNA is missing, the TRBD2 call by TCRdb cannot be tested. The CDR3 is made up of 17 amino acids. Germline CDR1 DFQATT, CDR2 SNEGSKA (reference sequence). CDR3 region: CSARAGLAGRGEETQYF.

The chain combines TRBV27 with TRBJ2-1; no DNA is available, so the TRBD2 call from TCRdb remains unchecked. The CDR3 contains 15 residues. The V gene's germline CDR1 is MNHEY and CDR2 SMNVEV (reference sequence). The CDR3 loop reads CASSPPGLADNEQFF.

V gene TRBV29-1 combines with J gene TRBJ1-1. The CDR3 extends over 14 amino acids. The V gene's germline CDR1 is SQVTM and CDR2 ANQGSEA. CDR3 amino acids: CSVEESRRTAEAFF.

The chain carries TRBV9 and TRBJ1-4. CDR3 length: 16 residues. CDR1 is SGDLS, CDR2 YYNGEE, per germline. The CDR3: CASSVAYGTTNEKLFF. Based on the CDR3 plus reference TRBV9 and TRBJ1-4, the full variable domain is DSGVTQTPKHLITATGQRVTLRCSPRSGDLSVYWYQQSLDQGLQFLIQYYNGEERAKGNILERFSAQQFPDLHSELNLSSLELGDSALYFCASSVAYGTTNEKLFFGSGTQLSVL.

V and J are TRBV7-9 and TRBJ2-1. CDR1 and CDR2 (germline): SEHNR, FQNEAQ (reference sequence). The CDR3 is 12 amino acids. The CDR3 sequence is CASSPPSDEQFF.

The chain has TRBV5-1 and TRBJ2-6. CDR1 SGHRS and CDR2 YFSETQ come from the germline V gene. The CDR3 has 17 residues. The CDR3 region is CASSLDRVNSGANVLTF.

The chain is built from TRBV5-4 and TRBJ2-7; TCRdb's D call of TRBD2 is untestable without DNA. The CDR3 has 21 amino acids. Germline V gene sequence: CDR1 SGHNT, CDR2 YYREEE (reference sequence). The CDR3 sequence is CASSLVAGTSGPFLSFYEQYF.

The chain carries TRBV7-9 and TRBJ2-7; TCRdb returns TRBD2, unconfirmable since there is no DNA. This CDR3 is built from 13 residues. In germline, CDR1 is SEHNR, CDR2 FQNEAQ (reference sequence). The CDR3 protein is CASSLGETYEHHF.

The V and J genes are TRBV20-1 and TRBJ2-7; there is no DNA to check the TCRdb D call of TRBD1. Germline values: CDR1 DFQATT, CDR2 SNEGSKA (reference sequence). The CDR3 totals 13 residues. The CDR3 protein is CSAPGQTPHEQYF.

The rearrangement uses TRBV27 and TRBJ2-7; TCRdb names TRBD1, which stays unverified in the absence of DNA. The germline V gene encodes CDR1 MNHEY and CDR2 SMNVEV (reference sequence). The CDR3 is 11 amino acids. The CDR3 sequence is CASSSTGEQYF.

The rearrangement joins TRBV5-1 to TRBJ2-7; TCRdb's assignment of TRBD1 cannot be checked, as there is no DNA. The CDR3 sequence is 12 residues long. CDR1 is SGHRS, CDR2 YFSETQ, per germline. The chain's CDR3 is CASGPTGYEQYF. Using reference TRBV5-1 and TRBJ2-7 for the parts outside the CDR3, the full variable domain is KAGVTQTPRYLIKTRGQQVTLSCSPISGHRSVSWYQQTPGQGLQFLFEYFSETQRNKGNFPGRFSGRQFSNSRSEMNVSTLELGDSALYLCASGPTGYEQYFGPGTRLTVT.

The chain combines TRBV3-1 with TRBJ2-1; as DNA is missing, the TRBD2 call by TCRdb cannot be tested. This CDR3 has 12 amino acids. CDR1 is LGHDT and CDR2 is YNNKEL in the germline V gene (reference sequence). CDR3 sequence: CASSRMGDEQFF.

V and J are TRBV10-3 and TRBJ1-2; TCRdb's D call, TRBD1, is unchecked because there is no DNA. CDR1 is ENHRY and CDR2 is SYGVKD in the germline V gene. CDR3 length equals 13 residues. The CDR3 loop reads CAIEGQPENGYTF.

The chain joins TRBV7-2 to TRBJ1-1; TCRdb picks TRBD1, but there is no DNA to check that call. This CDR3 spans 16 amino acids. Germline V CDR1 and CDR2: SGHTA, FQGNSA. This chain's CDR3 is CASSFNPPGANTEAFF.

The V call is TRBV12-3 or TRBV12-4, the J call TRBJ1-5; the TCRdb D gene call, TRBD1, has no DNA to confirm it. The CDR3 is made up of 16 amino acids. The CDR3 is CASSEGQVYSNQPQHF.

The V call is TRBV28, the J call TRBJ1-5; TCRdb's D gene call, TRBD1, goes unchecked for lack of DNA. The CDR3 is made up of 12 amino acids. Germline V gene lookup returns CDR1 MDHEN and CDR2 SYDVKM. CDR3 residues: CASSPLLQPQHF.

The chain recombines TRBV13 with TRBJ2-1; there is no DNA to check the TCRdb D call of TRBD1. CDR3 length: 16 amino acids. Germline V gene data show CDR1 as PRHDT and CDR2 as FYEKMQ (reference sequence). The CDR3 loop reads CASSLDRQGAYNEQFF.

The CDR3: CAISEGAGREGNEQFF. V and J are TRBV10-3 and TRBJ2-1; TCRdb proposes TRBD2, but this gene call is untestable without DNA. The CDR3 covers 16 residues. Germline-derived CDR1 and CDR2 are ENHRY and SYGVKD.